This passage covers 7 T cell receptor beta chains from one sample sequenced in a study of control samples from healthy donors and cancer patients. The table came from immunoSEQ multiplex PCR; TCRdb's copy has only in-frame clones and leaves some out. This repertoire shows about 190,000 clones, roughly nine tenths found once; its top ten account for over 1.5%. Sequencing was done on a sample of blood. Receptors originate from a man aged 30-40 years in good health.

The CDR3 nucleotides are TGTGCCACCAGTGATCTAGCAGGGGACGGTAGAGCTTTCTTT. Translation gives CATSDLAGDGRAFF. The genes are TRBV24-1 and TRBJ1-1; D perhaps matches TRBD1 (6 bases). Trimming shortened V by 3 bases and J by 10 bases, and 17 bases separated the two germline ends. The CDR3 sequence is 14 residues long. Germline CDR1 KGHDR, CDR2 SFDVKD.

The CDR3 loop is CASSGTTDSRRSYGYTF. CDR3 DNA sequence: TGCGCCAGCAGCGGGACCACCGACAGTCGAAGGAGCTATGGCTACACCTTC. This chain uses TRBV5-1 with TRBJ1-2, with a weak D call TRBD1 (5 bases). The V end was cut by 4 bases, the J end by 4 bases, with 23 bases between. The CDR3 is 17 amino acids. CDR1 is SGHRS, CDR2 YFSETQ, per germline. Full variable domain (outside the CDR3, taken from reference TRBV5-1 and TRBJ1-2): KAGVTQTPRYLIKTRGQQVTLSCSPISGHRSVSWYQQTPGQGLQFLFEYFSETQRNKGNFPGRFSGRQFSNSRSEMNVSTLELGDSALYLCASSGTTDSRRSYGYTFGSGTRLTVV.

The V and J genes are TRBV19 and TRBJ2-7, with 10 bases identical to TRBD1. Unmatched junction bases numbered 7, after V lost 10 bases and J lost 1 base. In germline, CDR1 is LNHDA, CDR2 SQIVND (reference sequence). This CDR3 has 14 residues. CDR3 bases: TGTGCCACTCGCGGGACAGGGGCTTCCTACGAGCAGTACTTC. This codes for CATRGTGASYEQYF.

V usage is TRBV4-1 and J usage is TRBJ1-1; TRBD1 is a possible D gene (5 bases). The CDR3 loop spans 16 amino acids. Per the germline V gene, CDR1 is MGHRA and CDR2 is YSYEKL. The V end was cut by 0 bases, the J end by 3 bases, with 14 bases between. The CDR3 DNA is TGCGCCAGCAGCCAAGAACGGGGCAGGGTGTACACTGAAGCTTTCTTT. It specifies CASSQERGRVYTEAFF.

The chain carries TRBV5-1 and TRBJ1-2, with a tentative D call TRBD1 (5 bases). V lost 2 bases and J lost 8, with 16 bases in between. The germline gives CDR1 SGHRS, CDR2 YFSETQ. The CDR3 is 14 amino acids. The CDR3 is CASSFSGPYMGYTF. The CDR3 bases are TGCGCCAGCAGCTTCTCAGGGCCCTATATGGGCTACACCTTC.

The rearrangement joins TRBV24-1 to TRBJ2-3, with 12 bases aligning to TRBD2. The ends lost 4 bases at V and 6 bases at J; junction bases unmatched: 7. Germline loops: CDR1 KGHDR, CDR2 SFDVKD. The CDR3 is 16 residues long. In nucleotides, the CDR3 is TGTGCCACCAGTGACCCGCTAGCGGGGGGGCGGGATACGCAGTATTTT. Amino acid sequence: CATSDPLAGGRDTQYF.

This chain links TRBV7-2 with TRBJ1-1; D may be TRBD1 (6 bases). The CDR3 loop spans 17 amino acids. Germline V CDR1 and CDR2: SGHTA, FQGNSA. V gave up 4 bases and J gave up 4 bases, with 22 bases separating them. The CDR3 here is CASSSLMRTGRATEAFF. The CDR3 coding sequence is TGTGCCAGCAGCTCCTTAATGCGAACAGGGAGGGCCACTGAAGCTTTCTTT.